The T cell receptor beta chain described here comes from a study of regulatory T cells in long-lasting Graves disease. This CDR3 is built from 16 residues. The germline CDR1 and CDR2 sequences are SGHVS and FQNEAQ. V was cut by 1 base and J by 6 bases, with 16 bases left in between. The time point denotes: newly diagnosed GD, antithyroid drugs for less than 3 months. RNA isolated from PBMCs was used to make the TCR library. Clinicians diagnosed Graves' disease using American Thyroid Association guidelines. Arm-PCR with iRepertoire HTBI primers amplified the CDR3 regions for these TCR beta libraries. TCRdb passed the multiplex PCR reads through MiXCR, listing each CDR3 protein once. The data contain roughly 380,000 distinct CDR3 sequences, around 17% of them seen just once; the ten biggest clones take up 25% to 30%. Regarding the study as a whole: Favoring TRBV28, TRBJ1-2 and TRBJ2-5 was a feature seen in persistent disease. Limited samples may have lowered accuracy.

This clonotype occurred many times. Its cognate antigen is unknown. This sample was also put to use in a study of T cells in Graves' hyperthyroidism and ophthalmopathy. That work states: Blood also carried most thyroid clonotypes expanded above 0.001.

The chain is built from TRBV7-8 and TRBJ1-5, with D hard to call. This TCR was sampled from a man between 40 and 49 years old with Graves disease. Specimen: peripheral blood mononuclear cells (PBMCs), collected at new diagnosis, from a patient treated with antithyroid drugs. The CDR3 loop is CASSLEAAPRGQPQHF. The CDR3, as DNA: TGTGCCAGCAGCTTAGAAGCGGCACCTCGAGGTCAGCCCCAGCATTTT. The full variable domain, with the rest looked up from reference TRBV7-8 and TRBJ1-5, is GAGVSQSPRYKVAKRGQDVALRCDPISGHVSLFWYQQALGQGPEFLTYFQNEAQLDKSGLPSDRFFAERPEGSVSTLKIQRTQQEDSAVYLCASSLEAAPRGQPQHFGDGTRLSIL.